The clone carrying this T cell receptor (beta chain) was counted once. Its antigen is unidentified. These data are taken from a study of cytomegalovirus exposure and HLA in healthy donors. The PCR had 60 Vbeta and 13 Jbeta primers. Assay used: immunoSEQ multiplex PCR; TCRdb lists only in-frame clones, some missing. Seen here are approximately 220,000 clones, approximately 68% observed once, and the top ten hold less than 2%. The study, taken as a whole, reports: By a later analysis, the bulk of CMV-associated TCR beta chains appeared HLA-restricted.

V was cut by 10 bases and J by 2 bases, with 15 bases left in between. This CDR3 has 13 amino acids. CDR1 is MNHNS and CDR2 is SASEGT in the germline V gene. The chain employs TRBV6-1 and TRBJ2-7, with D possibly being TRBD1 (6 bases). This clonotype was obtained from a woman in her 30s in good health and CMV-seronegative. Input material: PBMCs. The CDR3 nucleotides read TGTGCCATCTATCCAGGGGTACCCTACGAGCAGTACTTC. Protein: CAIYPGVPYEQYF.